These 27 T cell receptor beta chains came from one sample sequenced in a study of CD8+ T cells in alopecia areata. Treatment given: oral pan-JAK inhibitor, 5-10 mg twice daily. Following RNA extraction, reverse transcription yielded cDNA that acted as the sequencing template. Data came from immunoSEQ multiplex PCR; TCRdb stores just in-frame clones and leaves some out. Of about 140,000 clones listed, around 86% are singletons. The starting material was CD8+ T cells sorted from blood, obtained at week 4, from a patient treated with tofacitinib. These receptors all stem from a human donor with alopecia areata.

This rearrangement joins TRBV27 to TRBJ2-1, with 10 bases that match TRBD2. In germline, CDR1 is MNHEY, CDR2 SMNVEV (reference sequence). The CDR3 is made up of 16 amino acids. Trimming removed 6 bases from V and 8 bases from J; junction bases left unmatched: 13. CDR3 DNA: TGTGCCAGCAGCCCGAGAAGCGGGAGGGTCTTCTATGAGCAGTTCTTC. It is translated as CASSPRSGRVFYEQFF.

CDR3 DNA: TGTGCCAGCAGTTTGCGCGTGGGGGAGACCCAGTACTTC. Protein sequence: CASSLRVGETQYF. The V and J genes are TRBV27 and TRBJ2-5; D gene ambiguous. V was trimmed by 3 bases and J by 5 bases, leaving 10 bases between them. Germline-derived CDR1 and CDR2 are MNHEY and SMNVEV (reference sequence). The CDR3 is made up of 13 amino acids.

The V call is TRBV29-1, the J call TRBJ1-5; weak D call: TRBD1 (5 bases). V lost 7 bases and J 3 bases, leaving 16 bases between the germline ends. This CDR3 is 14 amino acids long. Germline V CDR1 and CDR2: SQVTM, ANQGSEA. The CDR3 region is CSARGQGPNQPQHF. CDR3 nucleotides: TGCAGCGCCAGAGGCCAGGGTCCCAATCAGCCCCAGCATTTT. Full variable domain (rest looked up from reference TRBV29-1 and TRBJ1-5): SAVISQKPSRDICQRGTSLTIQCQVDSQVTMMFWYRQQPGQSLTLIATANQGSEATYESGFVIDKFPISRPNLTFSTLTVSNMSPEDSSIYLCSARGQGPNQPQHFGDGTRLSIL.

The V call is TRBV29-1, the J call TRBJ1-1; D is possibly TRBD1 (5 bases). The V gene lost 7 bases and the J gene lost 5 bases, with 11 bases spanning the gap. Per the germline V gene, CDR1 is SQVTM and CDR2 is ANQGSEA. CDR3 length: 11 amino acids. CDR3 residues: CSGGGNTEAFF. The CDR3 bases are TGCAGCGGCGGGGGGAATACTGAAGCTTTCTTT.

This clone was counted between two and nine times. The chain recombines TRBV27 with TRBJ2-1; D perhaps matches TRBD2 (6 bases). Germline V gene sequence: CDR1 MNHEY, CDR2 SMNVEV (reference sequence). CDR3 length: 14 amino acids. V lost 3 bases, J lost 3 bases, and 9 bases lay in between. CDR3 coding DNA: TGTGCCAGCAGTTTTGGAGGGGTCTACAATGAGCAGTTCTTC. Its protein product is CASSFGGVYNEQFF.

This chain joins TRBV29-1 and TRBJ1-2, with D perhaps TRBD1 (5 bases). The V end lost 6 bases, the J end lost 2 bases, and 13 bases lay between the germline ends. This CDR3 has 13 amino acids. Germline V CDR1 and CDR2: SQVTM, ANQGSEA. The CDR3 spells CSVAPGGNYGYTF. CDR3 DNA: TGCAGCGTCGCCCCCGGGGGGAACTATGGCTACACCTTC.

The chain joins TRBV5-1 to TRBJ2-1; TRBD2 might be the D (6 bases). CDR3 size: 18 residues. Looked up from germline, CDR1 is SGHRS and CDR2 is YFSETQ. Trimming took off 1 base at V and 6 bases at J, with 23 bases between the two ends. As DNA, the CDR3 is TGCGCCAGCAGCTTGAACCCGGGGAGGCGGGATCTTAGCAATGAGCAGTTCTTC. This codes for CASSLNPGRRDLSNEQFF.

The chain employs TRBV6-5 and TRBJ1-4, with TRBD1 as a possible D gene (6 bases). Germline assignment: CDR1 MNHEY and CDR2 SVGAGI. The CDR3 spans 13 residues. V lost 7 bases to trimming and J lost 4 bases, with 10 bases between them. The CDR3, as DNA: TGTGCCAGCAAAACAGGGAGTAATGAAAAACTGTTTTTT. It codes for CASKTGSNEKLFF.

This sequence joins TRBV5-6 and TRBJ2-7; the D is unclear. The V end was cut by 1 base, the J end by 4 bases, with 9 bases between. The CDR3 sequence is 13 residues long. The germline V gene has CDR1 SGHDT and CDR2 YYEEEE. Here the CDR3 reads CASSLYADYEQYF. CDR3 DNA: TGTGCCAGCAGCTTGTATGCTGATTACGAGCAGTACTTC.

This chain links TRBV27 with TRBJ2-5, with 8 bases lining up with TRBD1. From germline, CDR1 is MNHEY and CDR2 SMNVEV (reference sequence). J was trimmed by 3 bases and V by 6 bases; bases with no gene match: 3. The CDR3 runs to 13 residues. The CDR3 nucleotides are TGTGCCAGCAGATCGGACAGGGAAGAGACCCAGTACTTC. Translated: CASRSDREETQYF.

This chain links TRBV27 with TRBJ2-7; 9 bases align to TRBD1. Trimming at V came to 6 bases and at J to 2 bases, leaving 11 bases not matched to a gene. The germline gives CDR1 MNHEY, CDR2 SMNVEV (reference sequence). This CDR3 comprises 16 residues. CDR3 sequence: CASSRLQGAITYEQYF. CDR3 in DNA: TGTGCCAGCAGCCGACTACAGGGGGCAATTACCTACGAGCAGTACTTC.

This rearrangement joins TRBV7-6 to TRBJ2-1, with TRBD1 as a possible D gene (5 bases). CDR1 is SGHVS and CDR2 is FNYEAQ in the germline V gene. Deletions cut 1 base from V and 4 bases from J, with 8 bases between. The CDR3 has 14 amino acids. In nucleotides, the CDR3 is TGTGCCAGCAGCTTAGGGCAGGGATACAATGAGCAGTTCTTC. This sequence encodes CASSLGQGYNEQFF.

This clone was seen once. V is TRBV30 and J is TRBJ2-2, with 9 nucleotides matching TRBD1. This CDR3 is 17 amino acids long. With V trimmed by 5 bases and J by 3 bases, 13 bases remained unmatched. CDR1 and CDR2 from the germline V gene are GTSNPN and SVGIG (reference sequence). Written as DNA, the CDR3 is TGTGCCTGGTACGGATCGGGGGGACAGGGCGACACCGGGGAGCTGTTTTTT. Translation gives CAWYGSGGQGDTGELFF. Drawing the rest from reference TRBV30 and TRBJ2-2, the complete variable domain is SQTIHQWPATLVQPVGSPLSLECTVEGTSNPNLYWYRQAAGRGLQLLFYSVGIGQISSEVPQNLSASRPQDRQFILSSKKLLLSDSGFYLCAWYGSGGQGDTGELFFGEGSRLTVL.

The chain carries TRBV6-1 and TRBJ2-2; D not certain. V was trimmed by 8 bases and J by 3 bases, leaving 7 bases between them. Germline CDR1 is MNHNS and CDR2 is SASEGT. The CDR3 runs 12 residues. CDR3 DNA: TGTGCCAGCGGGCAGTACACCGGGGAGCTGTTTTTT. Its translation is CASGQYTGELFF.

This clone was detected a few times. The V call is TRBV6-5, the J call TRBJ1-5; TRBD1 aligns across 7 bases. J lost 5 bases, V lost 5 bases, and 9 bases had no gene match. The V gene's germline CDR1 is MNHEY and CDR2 SVGAGI. There are 15 residues in the CDR3. CDR3 DNA sequence: TGTGCCAGCAGTCCCTCAGGGGGGGATGATCAGCCCCAGCATTTT. Translation: CASSPSGGDDQPQHF.

The chain carries TRBV7-9 and TRBJ1-2; perhaps TRBD1 as D (6 bases). CDR1 SEHNR and CDR2 FQNEAQ come from the germline V gene (reference sequence). CDR3 size: 13 residues. V was shortened by 5 bases and J by 3 bases, with 10 bases between the two germline ends. CDR3 sequence reads: CASSPPGDYGYTF. The CDR3, as DNA: TGTGCCAGCAGCCCCCCAGGGGACTATGGCTACACCTTC.

V usage is TRBV7-9 and J usage is TRBJ2-4; TRBD2 might be the D (6 bases). CDR1 is SEHNR and CDR2 is FQNEAQ in the germline V gene (reference sequence). Trimming cost V 8 bases and J 6 bases, with 14 bases left between them. The CDR3 consists of 13 residues. The CDR3 spells CASPLRGGNIQYF. The CDR3, as DNA: TGTGCCAGCCCTTTAAGGGGAGGAAACATTCAGTACTTC.

This chain uses TRBV11-2 with TRBJ1-4; D unresolved. Germline values: CDR1 SGHAT, CDR2 FQNNGV. The CDR3 is made up of 16 amino acids. The V gene lost 0 bases and the J gene lost 0 bases, with 8 bases spanning the gap. The chain's CDR3 is CASSLDATATNEKLFF. For the CDR3, the DNA is TGTGCCAGCAGCTTAGATGCAACCGCAACTAATGAAAAACTGTTTTTT.

The chain links TRBV29-1 to TRBJ2-7; no definite D call. Germline V CDR1 and CDR2: SQVTM, ANQGSEA. V lost 1 base and J 4 bases, leaving 14 bases between the germline ends. The CDR3 is made up of 14 amino acids. The CDR3 DNA reads as TGCAGCGTTGAAGGTTCGGGTGGGGATTACGAGCAGTACTTC. Its protein product is CSVEGSGGDYEQYF.

As regards this clone: The same CDR3 can be traced to other DNA sequences in this sample. The chain couples TRBV9 to TRBJ2-7, with 7 bases identical to TRBD1. Germline V gene sequence: CDR1 SGDLS, CDR2 YYNGEE. The CDR3 is 14 residues long. J lost 2 bases, V lost 0 bases, and 2 bases had no gene match. The chain's CDR3 is CASSVGGGTYEQYF. The CDR3 bases are TGTGCCAGCAGCGTAGGAGGGGGCACCTACGAGCAGTACTTC.

This clone was found a few times. The DNA for the CDR3 is TGTGCCAGCAACCCGGGACAGGTGACCCCCGGGGAGCTGTTTTTT. Translating gives CASNPGQVTPGELFF. The chain recombines TRBV30 with TRBJ2-2; 8 nucleotides agree with TRBD1. Germline V CDR1 and CDR2: GTSNPN, SVGIG (reference sequence). Trimming cost V 8 bases and J 6 bases; bases outside gene matches: 14. The CDR3 spans 15 residues.

V is TRBV6-1 and J is TRBJ1-1; 7 nucleotides agree with TRBD1. Germline lookup yields CDR1 MNHNS and CDR2 SASEGT. This CDR3 region has 14 residues. V dropped 6 bases and J dropped 0; count of bases not matched to a gene: 4. DNA for the CDR3: TGTGCCAGCAGAGACAGGGCAATGAACACTGAAGCTTTCTTT. Protein product: CASRDRAMNTEAFF.

The chain combines TRBV13 with TRBJ2-6; D not resolved. CDR1 is PRHDT and CDR2 is FYEKMQ in the germline V gene (reference sequence). Deletions cut 8 bases from V and 0 bases from J, with 14 bases between. The CDR3 is 16 residues long. The CDR3 DNA is TGTGCCAGCCCCGCCCGGACGGGCTCTGGGGCCAACGTCCTGACTTTC. The encoded protein is CASPARTGSGANVLTF.

The chain has TRBV13 and TRBJ2-7; D is perhaps TRBD1 or TRBD2 (6 bases each). The CDR3 totals 13 residues. Between the trimmed V and J ends, which lost 7 bases and 1 base, there was a span of 11 bases. Germline V lookup: CDR1 PRHDT, CDR2 FYEKMQ (reference sequence). Here the CDR3 reads CASTGAGSYEQYF. The CDR3 DNA sequence: TGTGCCAGCACGGGGGCAGGGTCCTACGAGCAGTACTTC.

This chain links TRBV5-1 with TRBJ2-5; tentatively, D is TRBD2 (6 bases). The CDR3 has 15 residues. Per the germline V gene, CDR1 is SGHRS and CDR2 is YFSETQ. Trimming shortened V by 3 bases and J by 3 bases, and 15 bases separated the two germline ends. The CDR3 DNA reads as TGCGCCAGCAGCTCGGTATCCTGGGGGGAAGAGACCCAGTACTTC. Translated, it gives CASSSVSWGEETQYF.

The chain has TRBV6-5 and TRBJ2-7, with TRBD2 identical over 8 bases. In germline, CDR1 is MNHEY, CDR2 SVGAGI. CDR3 size: 16 residues. J lost 2 bases, V lost 4 bases, and 10 bases had no gene match. Here the CDR3 reads CASSSQRGRAPYEQYF. For the CDR3, the DNA is TGTGCCAGCAGTTCCCAGCGGGGGAGGGCCCCCTACGAGCAGTACTTC.

This chain joins TRBV13 and TRBJ2-7, with TRBD1 identical over 8 bases. V was pared by 5 bases and J by 3 bases, with 9 bases of the junction left unmatched. The CDR3 is 15 amino acids. Germline V gives CDR1 PRHDT, CDR2 FYEKMQ (reference sequence). CDR3: CASSIRTGPLYEQYF. The CDR3 region has the DNA TGTGCCAGCAGCATAAGGACAGGGCCCCTCTACGAGCAGTACTTC.